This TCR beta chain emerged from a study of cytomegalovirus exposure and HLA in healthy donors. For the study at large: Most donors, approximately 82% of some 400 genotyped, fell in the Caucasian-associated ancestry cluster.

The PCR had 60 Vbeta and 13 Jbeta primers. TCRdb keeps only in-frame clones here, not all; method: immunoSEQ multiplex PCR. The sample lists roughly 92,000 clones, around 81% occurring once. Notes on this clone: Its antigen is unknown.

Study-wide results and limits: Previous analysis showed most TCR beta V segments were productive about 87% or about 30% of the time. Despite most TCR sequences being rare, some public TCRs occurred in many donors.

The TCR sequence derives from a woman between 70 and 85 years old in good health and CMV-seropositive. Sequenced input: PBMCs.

CDR3 residues: CASRGQEQYF. The DNA of the CDR3 is TGTGCCAGCAGGGGACAGGAGCAGTACTTC. The chain combines TRBV2 with TRBJ2-7, with 7 bases that match TRBD1. Germline CDR1 and CDR2: SNHLY and FYNNEI. Trimming cost V 6 bases and J 7 bases; bases outside gene matches: 0. This CDR3 has 10 amino acids.